The next 2 T cell receptor beta chains were all read from a single sample in a study of blood T cell repertoires in COVID-19. TCRdb's copy holds only in-frame clones and misses some; the assay was immunoSEQ multiplex PCR. Of over 150,000 clones in the sample, around 74% were seen once. The sample comprised peripheral blood. The receptors derive from a woman older than 75 with acute or convalescent COVID-19.

The chain uses TRBV7-2 and TRBJ1-6; 10 bases agree with TRBD1. The V segment lost 5 bases and the J segment 8 bases; nucleotides outside the gene matches: 3. The CDR3 runs 14 residues. Germline V gene data show CDR1 as SGHTA and CDR2 as FQGNSA. In nucleotides, the CDR3 is TGTGCCAGCAGCCATGGGACAGGGGATTCACCCCTCCACTTT. Translating gives CASSHGTGDSPLHF.

The chain joins TRBV14 to TRBJ1-1, with 9 nucleotides matching TRBD1. J gave up 11 bases and V 3 bases, and 10 bases lay outside the gene matches. Germline CDR1 reads SGHDN; CDR2 reads FVKESK. The CDR3 consists of 14 residues. The CDR3 DNA reads as TGTGCCAGCAGCCAGGCCGGGACAGGGAGAATGGCTTTCTTT. This codes for CASSQAGTGRMAFF.